The TCR beta chain described here comes from a study of T cell repertoires in ileal Crohn's disease. Time point indicated: neoterminal ileum biopsy at postoperative endoscopy, about 6 months after surgery. Germline V gives CDR1 LNHDA, CDR2 SQIVND (reference sequence). This CDR3 is 14 amino acids long. Trimming cost V 3 bases and J 6 bases; bases outside gene matches: 6. Method: immunoSEQ multiplex PCR; TCRdb's copy keeps in-frame clones and lacks some. The data show roughly 8,500 clones, around 79% seen once. The sequence came from an adult with Crohn's disease. Sequenced material: ileal tissue. The chain carries TRBV19 and TRBJ2-7; 9 bases match TRBD2. The CDR3 DNA reads as TGTGCCAGTAGTATGGGACTAGCTTCGGTCGAGCAGTACTTC. Its translation: CASSMGLASVEQYF.